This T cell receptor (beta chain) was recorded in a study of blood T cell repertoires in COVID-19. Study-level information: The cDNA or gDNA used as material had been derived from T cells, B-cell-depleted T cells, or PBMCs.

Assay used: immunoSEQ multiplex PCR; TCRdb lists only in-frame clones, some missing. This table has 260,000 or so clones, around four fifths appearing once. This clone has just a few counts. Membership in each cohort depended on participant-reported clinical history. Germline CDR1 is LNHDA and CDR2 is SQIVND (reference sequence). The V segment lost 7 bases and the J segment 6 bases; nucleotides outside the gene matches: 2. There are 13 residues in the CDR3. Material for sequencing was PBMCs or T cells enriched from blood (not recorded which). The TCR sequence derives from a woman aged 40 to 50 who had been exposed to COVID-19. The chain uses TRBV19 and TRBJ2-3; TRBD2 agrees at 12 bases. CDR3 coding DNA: TGTGCCAGTACTAGCGGGGGGGCTGATACGCAGTATTTT. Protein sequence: CASTSGGADTQYF.